This TCR beta chain was captured in a study of blood T cell repertoires in COVID-19 (dated by TCRdb to 2020 to 2022). Regarding the complete study: Samples from collaborators originated in the United States, Italy and Spain and spanned both the acute and convalescent phases of COVID-19. The material from the prospective study consisted of cDNA or gDNA derived from T cells, B-cell-depleted T cells, or PBMCs. The dataset comprised deeply sampled blood TCRbeta repertoires from subjects exposed to, actively infected with, or recovered from COVID-19. The repertoires were released in a freely available public database intended as a resource for research on the immune response to SARS-CoV-2. The samples were drawn from two sources: the first 160 participants of the ongoing ImmuneRACE study, and 1,254 subjects contributed by 6 global collaborators. Where available, HLA class I and class II types were taken from metadata supplied by the sample provider and were not determined by assay-based typing. Nearly every sample came with metadata listing a de-identified subject ID, COVID-19 status, age in years and sex.

TCRbeta CDR3 regions were amplified from genomic DNA by means of the immunoSEQ Assay, a bias-controlled multiplex PCR. In the authors' own workflow: The number of nucleated cells in each sample was estimated from the amplification of reference gene primers within the assay. Sequence reads were collapsed and filtered to measure the absolute abundance of every unique TCRbeta CDR3 rearrangement. Productive Simpson clonality was computed per sample as the square root of Simpson's diversity index over productive rearrangements. The table was pulled from immuneACCESS by TCRdb, which kept in-frame rearrangements only. Such tables lose some clones; where checked, under half of the loss comes from unresolved V genes, and the rest has no known cause. Clone size and V and J calls were adopted from that table, with D and trimming inferred from the DNA. This sample holds about 130,000 clones; about four fifths were observed only once. The biggest ten clones account for roughly 5.1% of the sample.

One collaborating source in Seattle enrolled patients while the patients were actively infected and followed the patients over time throughout the course of disease. Each collaborating institution followed its own protocols to collect whole blood in K2EDTA tubes. For TCRbeta analysis, collaborators shipped samples in one of three forms: frozen whole blood, isolated PBMCs, or DNA extracted from either of those sample types. On this clone itself: No cognate antigen has been identified for it. The input lacks base qualities; no much larger clone sits a single base away.

From the cysteine through the phenylalanine, the CDR3 covers 14 amino acids. Of the read, only the CDR3 DNA is kept; its 42 bases are in frame from base 1. At the junction V is shortened by 3 bases and J by 5 bases; bases outside the gene matches: 4. The germline V gene encodes CDR1 SGHNT and CDR2 YYREEE (reference sequence). On the study overall, not on this receptor specifically: The quantity of clinical and demographic metadata differed by source and by participant and was supplied without curation.

Sequenced: peripheral blood. This receptor was taken from a woman in her 70s with COVID-19, enrolled during active disease. The sequence links TRBV5-4 to TRBJ1-4, with 7 bases matching TRBD1. The CDR3 protein sequence reads: CASSSAGQNEKLFF. The base sequence is TGTGCCAGCAGCTCGGCGGGACAGAATGAAAAACTGTTTTTT.